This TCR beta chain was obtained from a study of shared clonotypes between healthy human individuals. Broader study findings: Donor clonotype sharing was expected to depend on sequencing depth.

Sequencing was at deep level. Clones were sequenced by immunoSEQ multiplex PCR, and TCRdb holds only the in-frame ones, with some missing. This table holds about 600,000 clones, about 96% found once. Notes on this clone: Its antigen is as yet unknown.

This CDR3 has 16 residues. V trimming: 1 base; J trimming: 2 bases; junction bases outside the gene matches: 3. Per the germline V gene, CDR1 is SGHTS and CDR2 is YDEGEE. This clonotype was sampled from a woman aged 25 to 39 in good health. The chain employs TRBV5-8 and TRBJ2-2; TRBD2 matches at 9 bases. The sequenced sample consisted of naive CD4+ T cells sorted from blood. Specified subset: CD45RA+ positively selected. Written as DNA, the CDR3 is TGTGCCAGCAGCTTGTCAGCGGGGGGAAACACCGGGGAGCTGTTTTTT. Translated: CASSLSAGGNTGELFF.